This TCR beta chain was recorded in a study of beta chain features in type 1 diabetes (dated by TCRdb to the late 2010s). About the full investigation: Mean age, gender distribution, total cell number and subset yield did not differ between patients and healthy donors. A total of 90 million to 130 million sorted cells were examined across all samples, and a strong correlation was observed between cell number per subset and RNA yield. In the study, recently diagnosed type 1 diabetes patients and matched healthy donors were compared on the TCRB repertoires of their sorted circulating CD4+ T cell subsets. Naive and central memory subsets were obtained from all 30 or so donors, but regulatory and stem cell-like memory subsets were isolated from only 8 patients and roughly 8 healthy donors. Overall study outcomes, separate from this receptor: Only small numbers of individuals were included in the HLA sub-analyses, which left unresolved whether HLA type had any influence on TCRB rearrangement. Shorter templates might have been favored by PCR, but patient and control samples were amplified and corrected together, so both groups would have been affected equally by any skew. Sequencing cDNA rather than genomic DNA could over-represent highly expressing activated cells, although activation and CD3 levels did not differ between groups. Type 1 diabetes patients showed a moderate but significant shortening of TCRB CDR3 length in all four CD4+ subsets. At VDJ recombination sites, patients with type 1 diabetes made fewer insertions and deleted more nucleotides, a pattern implying thymic rearrangement abnormalities. Naive, central memory and regulatory TCRB repertoires appeared to be more similar among patients than among healthy donors.

Trimming takes 8 bases from V and 10 bases from J, and the germline ends sit 23 bases apart. CDR1 and CDR2 (MDHEN, SYDVKM) derive from the germline V gene. The CDR3 goes from the cysteine to the phenylalanine over 14 residues. Solely the CDR3 DNA is kept, with 42 bases framed from the first base. The table lists this clone with a few counts. The antigen it recognizes is unknown. No base quality information exists; no much larger clone differs at one position. The entire amount of isolated RNA was reverse transcribed using the High Capacity cDNA Reverse Transcription Kit, so the sequenced TCRB transcripts were expressed ones. Deep immunoSEQ sequencing was performed on naive, central memory and regulatory T cell samples, with an average of about 3.57 million total reads per sample. Sorted cells were lysed in RLT buffer and RNA was extracted with DNase-treated RNeasy Micro or Mini kits, depending on cell number. Each cell subset was processed separately to prevent cross-contamination, with patient and healthy donor samples processed together. The immunoSEQ multiplex PCR was used to amplify TCRB sequences from cDNA, yielding 87-bp fragments that span the CDR3 region. The amplicons were sequenced using the Illumina HiSeq platform. As for the original processing: PCR bias was corrected computationally using synthetic template baselines, and reads within Hamming distance 2 were collapsed, with unmergeable singletons discarded. Reads were aligned to IMGT to assign V, D and J genes, CDR3 length, and insertions or deletions at six rearrangement sites. Within each subset, clonotype counts were normalized to sorted cell number, after which true diversity and Gini coefficients were computed with the tcR R package. Repertoire sharing was quantified using the overlap coefficient calculated on TCRB nucleotide sequences. What TCRdb holds here is the immuneACCESS table cut down to in-frame rearrangements. Part of the clones is not present; checked against another copy, under half of the missing clones reflect an unresolved V gene, and the others are unexplained. V and J calls and clone size are copied from that table; D and trimming were computed from the DNA. For this sample there are about 290,000 clones; roughly 8% appear just once. Of the sample, more than 1% is held by the ten largest clones.

Each donor gave one peripheral blood draw, averaging roughly 100 mL, which was collected into heparinised tubes. A BD FACSAria II was used to sort naive, central memory, regulatory and stem cell-like memory CD4+ T cells with a panel that included CD45RO, CCR7, CD25, CD127, CD95 and CD27. All sorted populations exceeded 98% purity. PBMCs were isolated right away by Lymphoprep density gradient centrifugation and were stained directly, without culture. So that batch effects would be minimized, each experiment stained and sorted samples in pairs, pairing one healthy donor with one patient. The TCR sequence derives from a woman aged 18-29 years in good health. The chain employs TRBV28 and TRBJ1-1; no D gene is confidently identified. Sequenced material: central memory CD4+ T cells from blood. The CDR3 has the sequence CASLGRTRSRGAFF. The sequenced DNA is TGTGCCAGCTTGGGCCGGACGAGGAGCCGAGGAGCTTTCTTT.